The clone carrying this TCR beta chain showed up many times. The CDR3 covers 17 residues. CDR1 and CDR2 (germline): SEHNR, FQNEAQ (reference sequence). Deletions cut 5 bases from V and 4 bases from J, with 23 bases between. This sample is drawn from a study of kidney transplant recipient with SARS-CoV-2 infection. TCRdb called the reads again in MiXCR, with one record for every CDR3 protein. The table has fewer than 250,000 distinct CDR3 sequences, around 28% seen once. The sequenced sample was a blood sample, obtained at baseline and around day 120 from a kidney transplant recipient. The J gene is TRBJ1-2, the V gene TRBV7-9, with no clear D. The receptor was derived from a male patient in his thirties who had COVID-19 and was a kidney transplant recipient. Some T cells may originate from the graft donor. In DNA, the CDR3 is TGTGCCAGCAGCAGATTCACATACCATGGAAAGACCTATGGCTACACCTTC. Its protein product is CASSRFTYHGKTYGYTF. The full variable domain, completed using reference TRBV7-9 and TRBJ1-2, is DTGVSQNPRHKITKRGQNVTFRCDPISEHNRLYWYRQTLGQGPEFLTYFQNEAQLEKSRLLSDRFSAERPKGSFSTLEIQRTEQGDSAMYLCASSRFTYHGKTYGYTFGSGTRLTVV.